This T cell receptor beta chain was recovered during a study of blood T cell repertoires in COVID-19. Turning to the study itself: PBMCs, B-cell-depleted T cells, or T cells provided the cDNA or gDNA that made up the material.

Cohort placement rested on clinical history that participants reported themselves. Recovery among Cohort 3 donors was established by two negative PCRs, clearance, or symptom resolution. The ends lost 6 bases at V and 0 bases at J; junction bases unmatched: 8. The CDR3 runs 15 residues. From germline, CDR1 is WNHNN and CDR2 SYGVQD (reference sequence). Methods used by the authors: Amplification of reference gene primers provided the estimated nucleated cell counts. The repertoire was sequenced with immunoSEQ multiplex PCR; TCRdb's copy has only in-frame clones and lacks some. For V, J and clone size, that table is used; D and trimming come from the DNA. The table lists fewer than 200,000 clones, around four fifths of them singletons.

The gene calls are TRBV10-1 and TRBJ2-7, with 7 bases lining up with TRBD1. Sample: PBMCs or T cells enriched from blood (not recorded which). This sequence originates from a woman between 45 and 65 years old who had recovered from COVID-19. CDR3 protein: CASSSLQGNSYEQYF. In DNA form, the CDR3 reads TGCGCCAGCAGCTCCTTACAGGGGAACTCCTACGAGCAGTACTTC.